Each of the 24 T cell receptor beta chains below was sequenced from the same sample in a study of blood T cells in healthy people across ages. The second PCR ran 7 to 11 cycles with a sample-barcoded 5' primer and J-beta primers. Each CDR3 protein gets one entry after TCRdb re-called the 5' RACE reads with MiXCR. This table has hundreds of thousands of distinct CDR3 sequences, roughly 20% appearing once. Input material: blood. These receptors were taken from an older man in good health.

This chain uses TRBV15 with TRBJ2-3; D is ambiguous. The V gene lost 0 bases and the J gene lost 0 bases, with 10 bases spanning the gap. The length of the CDR3 is 16 residues. Germline values: CDR1 LNHNV, CDR2 YYDKDF (reference sequence). The CDR3 reads CATSRDYIGSTDTQYF. The CDR3 region has the DNA TGTGCCACCAGCAGAGATTACATCGGTAGCACAGATACGCAGTATTTT.

The chain joins TRBV4-1 to TRBJ2-2, with unresolved D. V lost 4 bases, J lost 2 bases, and 8 bases lay in between. Per the germline V gene, CDR1 is MGHRA and CDR2 is YSYEKL. This CDR3 spans 14 amino acids. CDR3 residues: CASSRSGNTGELFF. The CDR3 bases are TGCGCCAGCAGCCGAAGTGGTAACACCGGGGAGCTGTTTTTT.

J is TRBJ1-2 and V is TRBV7-9, with D unresolved. Germline V CDR1 and CDR2: SEHNR, FQNEAQ (reference sequence). The V and J ends lost 7 bases and 1 base respectively, with 13 bases between them. This CDR3 contains 14 residues. This CDR3 reads CASTSTGFNYGYTF. CDR3 in DNA: TGTGCCAGCACCTCCACGGGGTTTAACTATGGCTACACCTTC.

The chain joins TRBV27 to TRBJ2-5; 8 positions agree with TRBD2. With 10 bases clipped from V and 2 bases from J, the junction kept 9 bases outside the gene matches. Looked up from germline, CDR1 is MNHEY and CDR2 is SMNVEV (reference sequence). The CDR3 consists of 14 residues. DNA of the CDR3: TGTGCCATCCCAAGTCCTAGCGGGCAAGAGACCCAGTACTTC. It codes for CAIPSPSGQETQYF.

This clonotype was detected a few times. The V gene is TRBV28, the J gene TRBJ2-7; no clear D gene. Germline lookup yields CDR1 MDHEN and CDR2 SYDVKM. Trimming removed 6 bases at V and 6 bases at J, with 9 bases between. The CDR3 covers 11 residues. CDR3 loop: CASSLQREQYF. CDR3 DNA sequence: TGTGCCAGCAGCCTCCAACGCGAGCAGTACTTC. Full variable domain (outside the CDR3, taken from reference TRBV28 and TRBJ2-7): DVKVTQSSRYLVKRTGEKVFLECVQDMDHENMFWYRQDPGLGLRLIYFSYDVKMKEKGDIPEGYSVSREKKERFSLILESASTNQTSMYLCASSLQREQYFGPGTRLTVT.

The chain employs TRBV7-2 and TRBJ1-6; a weak D match, TRBD1 (5 bases). Trimming left V 5 bases short and J 0 bases short, with 14 bases between. Germline CDR1 and CDR2: SGHTA and FQGNSA. This CDR3 is built from 17 residues. The CDR3: CASSLRQWSSYNSPLHF. CDR3 nucleotides: TGTGCCAGCAGCCTCAGACAGTGGAGCTCCTATAATTCACCCCTCCACTTT.

This clonotype was seen a handful of times. The chain links TRBV4-3 to TRBJ2-3; tentative D call: TRBD1 (6 bases). V was clipped by 0 bases and J by 2 bases, with 9 bases between them. This CDR3 comprises 15 residues. The germline gives CDR1 LGHNA, CDR2 YSLEER. As DNA, the CDR3 is TGCGCCAGCAGCCAAGACGTGGGGGCCACAGATACGCAGTATTTT. This sequence encodes CASSQDVGATDTQYF.

The J gene is TRBJ2-1, the V gene TRBV7-8; 9 nucleotides match TRBD2. The germline V gene encodes CDR1 SGHVS and CDR2 FQNEAQ. V trimming: 1 base; J trimming: 9 bases; junction bases outside the gene matches: 10. This CDR3 spans 16 amino acids. CDR3 DNA sequence: TGTGCCAGCAGCTTAGGATTAGCGGGAGTGGGTAGTGAGCAGTTCTTC. It is translated as CASSLGLAGVGSEQFF.

In nucleotides, the CDR3 is TGTGCCAGCAGTTACTCGATGGCAGGGTCCCAAGAGACCCAGTACTTC. Translated, it gives CASSYSMAGSQETQYF. This rearrangement joins TRBV6-6 to TRBJ2-5, with D possibly TRBD1 on 5 matching bases. The CDR3 is made up of 16 amino acids. Germline assignment: CDR1 MNHNY and CDR2 SVGAGI (reference sequence). Trimming left V 0 bases short and J 1 base short, with 12 bases between.

Comments on this clonotype: The junction departs from the called germline gene at one end, perhaps through a read error. The gene calls are TRBV28 and TRBJ2-7; a weak D match, TRBD2 (6 bases). The CDR3 has 17 amino acids. CDR1 and CDR2 (germline): MDHEN, SYDVKM. DNA for the CDR3: TGTGCCGGCAGTTTGATTCTAGGGAGGACGAGCTCCTACGAGCAGTACTTC. It codes for CAGSLILGRTSSYEQYF.

This clonotype came up once. This rearrangement joins TRBV29-1 to TRBJ2-3, with D perhaps matching TRBD1 or TRBD2 (6 bases each). The CDR3 is 14 residues long. Germline CDR1 is SQVTM and CDR2 is ANQGSEA. The germline V and J ends were trimmed by 4 bases and 1 base, with 12 bases remaining between them. CDR3 in DNA: TGCAGCGTTGTTCCCGGGGGCCGCACAGATACGCAGTATTTT. Translated: CSVVPGGRTDTQYF.

This clonotype was seen ten or more times. The chain has TRBV5-1 and TRBJ1-1; no clear D gene. CDR3 length: 14 residues. V shed 0 bases and J shed 1 base, with 7 bases lying between them. Germline-derived CDR1 and CDR2 are SGHRS and YFSETQ. The CDR3 region is CASSLEAGNTEAFF. The CDR3 DNA reads as TGCGCCAGCAGCTTGGAGGCGGGGAACACTGAAGCTTTCTTT.

The genes are TRBV7-3 and TRBJ2-5; 9 bases agree with TRBD1. This CDR3 comprises 13 residues. Trimming took 5 bases from V and 6 from J; bases not matched to a gene: 4. Per the germline V gene, CDR1 is SGHTA and CDR2 is FQGTGA. This CDR3 reads CASSPQGAKTQYF. The CDR3 region has the DNA TGTGCCAGCAGCCCACAGGGGGCAAAGACCCAGTACTTC. The whole variable domain, remainder taken from reference TRBV7-3 and TRBJ2-5, is GAGVSQTPSNKVTEKGKYVELRCDPISGHTALYWYRQSLGQGPEFLIYFQGTGAADDSGLPNDRFFAVRPEGSVSTLKIQRTERGDSAVYLCASSPQGAKTQYFGPGTRLLVL.

This clonotype has ten or more counts. The V and J genes are TRBV20-1 and TRBJ2-1, with D perhaps matching TRBD2 (5 bases). Germline V gene sequence: CDR1 DFQATT, CDR2 SNEGSKA (reference sequence). The CDR3 totals 16 residues. The V and J ends lost 6 bases and 0 bases respectively, with 18 bases between them. The CDR3 is CSAAIPSAGSYNEQFF. Written as DNA, the CDR3 is TGCAGTGCCGCTATCCCATCGGCGGGCTCCTACAATGAGCAGTTCTTC.

A few counts support this clonotype. CDR3 loop: CASSLVQGENYGYTF. CDR3 nucleotide sequence: TGTGCCAGCAGTTTAGTACAGGGGGAGAACTATGGCTACACCTTC. The chain employs TRBV12-3 or TRBV12-4 and TRBJ1-2; 8 bases fit TRBD1. Trimming removed 1 base from V and 2 bases from J; junction bases left unmatched: 3. This CDR3 contains 15 residues.

The sample holds a few counts of this clonotype. This chain links TRBV3-1 with TRBJ2-1, with D tentatively TRBD2 (6 bases). The CDR3 is 14 residues long. Trimming took off 7 bases at V and 0 bases at J, with 10 bases between the two ends. Germline assignment: CDR1 LGHDT and CDR2 YNNKEL (reference sequence). CDR3 region: CASTGGSSYNEQFF. The CDR3 bases are TGTGCCAGCACCGGGGGAAGCTCCTACAATGAGCAGTTCTTC.

This clonotype was counted ten times or more. V and J are TRBV12-3 or TRBV12-4 and TRBJ2-1; a weak D match, TRBD2 (6 bases). V was clipped by 6 bases and J by 8 bases, with 20 bases between them. This CDR3 has 15 amino acids. For the CDR3, the DNA is TGTGCCAGCAGACCCGAAATCGGGAGAGACTATGAGCAGTTCTTC. This encodes CASRPEIGRDYEQFF.

This clonotype was detected ten times or more. The genes are TRBV28 and TRBJ1-1; 11 bases are shared with TRBD1. Germline values: CDR1 MDHEN, CDR2 SYDVKM. Trimming at V came to 5 bases and at J to 5 bases, leaving 13 bases not matched to a gene. This CDR3 region has 17 residues. The CDR3 here is CASSLLTWDRGETEAFF. The CDR3 nucleotides are TGTGCCAGCAGTCTACTCACCTGGGACAGGGGGGAAACTGAAGCTTTCTTT.

Of note for this clonotype: At one boundary the junction diverges from the germline segment, which might be a read error. This chain joins TRBV5-5 and TRBJ1-3; maybe TRBD1 (6 bases). This CDR3 is 15 amino acids long. Looked up from germline, CDR1 is SGHKS and CDR2 is YYEKEE (reference sequence). The DNA of the CDR3 is TGCGCCAGCAGCTCCGGACAGACCTCTGGAAACACCATATATTTT. This encodes CASSSGQTSGNTIYF.

This clonotype was counted only a few times. The genes are TRBV28 and TRBJ2-3; no clear D. CDR1 is MDHEN, CDR2 SYDVKM, per germline. The CDR3 consists of 14 residues. Trimming took 5 bases from V and 4 from J, leaving 13 bases between them. The CDR3 loop reads CASSPRRFSDTQYF. The CDR3, as DNA: TGTGCCAGCAGTCCCCGCAGGTTTTCAGATACGCAGTATTTT.

This clonotype turned up a few times. V is TRBV12-3 or TRBV12-4 and J is TRBJ2-5; D is unclear. TRBJ2-7 matches the DNA end more closely, so the J call is doubtful. The CDR3 runs to 13 residues. This chain's CDR3 is CASSLMLSNEQYF. The CDR3 coding sequence is TGTGCCAGCAGTTTAATGTTGAGCAACGAGCAGTACTTC.

The table lists this clonotype with a few counts. Germline is not matched at one junction end, which may reflect a read error. This chain uses TRBV5-1 with TRBJ1-3; D possibly corresponds to TRBD1 (5 bases). The CDR3 totals 15 residues. Per germline, CDR1 SGHRS and CDR2 YFSETQ. The CDR3 nucleotides are TGCGCCCGCAGCCTCGGGACGGCCTCTGGAAACACCATATATTTT. It encodes CARSLGTASGNTIYF.

CDR3 DNA: TGTGCCACCAGCCCAGGGTATTCAACTAATGAAAAACTGTTTTTT. It encodes CATSPGYSTNEKLFF. V gene TRBV15 combines with J gene TRBJ1-4, with D possibly matching TRBD1 (5 bases). The CDR3 contains 15 residues. Looked up from germline, CDR1 is LNHNV and CDR2 is YYDKDF (reference sequence). V was clipped by 5 bases and J by 0 bases, with 10 bases between them.

This clonotype was found a few times. The rearrangement joins TRBV7-3 to TRBJ2-1; a possible D gene is TRBD2 (5 bases). The CDR3 is 12 residues long. Trimming pared 3 bases from V and 8 bases from J, leaving 8 bases between. Germline V gene sequence: CDR1 SGHTA, CDR2 FQGTGA. The CDR3 reads CASSLSGDEQFF. Here the CDR3 DNA reads TGTGCCAGCAGCTTGTCCGGGGATGAGCAGTTCTTC. The full variable domain, with the rest looked up from reference TRBV7-3 and TRBJ2-1, is GAGVSQTPSNKVTEKGKYVELRCDPISGHTALYWYRQSLGQGPEFLIYFQGTGAADDSGLPNDRFFAVRPEGSVSTLKIQRTERGDSAVYLCASSLSGDEQFFGPGTRLTVL.